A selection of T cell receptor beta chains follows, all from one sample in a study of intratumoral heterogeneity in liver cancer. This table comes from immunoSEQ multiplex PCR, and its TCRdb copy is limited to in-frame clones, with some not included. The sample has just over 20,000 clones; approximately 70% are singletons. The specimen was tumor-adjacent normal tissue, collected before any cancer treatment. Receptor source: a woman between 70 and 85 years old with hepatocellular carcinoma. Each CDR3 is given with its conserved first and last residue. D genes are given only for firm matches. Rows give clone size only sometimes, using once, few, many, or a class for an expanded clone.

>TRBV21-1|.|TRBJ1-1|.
TGTGCCAGCAGCACAACGGGGAACACTGAAGCTTTCTTT
CASSTTGNTEAFF
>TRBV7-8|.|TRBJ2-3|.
TGTGCCAGCAGCGAGGGCAGGGGAACCTTCGATACGCAGTATTTT
CASSEGRGTFDTQYF
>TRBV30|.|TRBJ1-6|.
TGTGCCTGGGAGAGACAGTCGAACTCCTATAATTCACCCCTCCACTTT
CAWERQSNSYNSPLHF
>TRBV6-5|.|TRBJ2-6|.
TGTGCCAGCAGTTACGGGGACTCTGGGGCCAACGTCCTGACTTTC
CASSYGDSGANVLTF
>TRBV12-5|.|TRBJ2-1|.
TGTGCTAGTGCTCCCCAGGGAGCCTACAATGAGCAGTTCTTC
CASAPQGAYNEQFF
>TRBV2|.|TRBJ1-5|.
TGTGCCAGCAGTGAAAATCCGAGGGGGTATCAGCCCCAGCATTTT
CASSENPRGYQPQHF
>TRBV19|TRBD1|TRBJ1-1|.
TGTGCCAGTAGTCGGAGGGACAGCGCCTTCGGCACTGAAGCTTTCTTT
CASSRRDSAFGTEAFF
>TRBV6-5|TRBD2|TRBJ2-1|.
TGTGCCAGCATACCAACTAGCGGCCCTAGGGATGAGCAGTTCTTC
CASIPTSGPRDEQFF
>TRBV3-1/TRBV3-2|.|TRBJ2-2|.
TGTGCCAGCAGCCAAGATTTAGCCGGGGAGCTGTTTTTT
CASSQDLAGELFF
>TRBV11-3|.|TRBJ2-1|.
TGTGCCAGCAGCTTAGATATAGGTTCCAATGAGCAGTTCTTC
CASSLDIGSNEQFF
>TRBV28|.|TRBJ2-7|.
TGTGCCAGCAGCCCCGGCGTCTCCTACGAGCAGTACTTC
CASSPGVSYEQYF
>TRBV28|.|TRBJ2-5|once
TGTGCCAGCAACGGGTTAGCGGAAGCTTACATGTACCAAGAGACCCAGTACTTC
CASNGLAEAYMYQETQYF
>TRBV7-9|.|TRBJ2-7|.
TGTGCCAGCAGCCACGAGGACTATAGCCTTGACGAGCAGTACTTC
CASSHEDYSLDEQYF
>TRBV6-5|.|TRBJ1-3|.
TGTGCCAGCACAGGGAACGGAAACACCATATATTTT
CASTGNGNTIYF
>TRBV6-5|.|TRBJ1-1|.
TGTGCCAGCAGTTACTCGGCCGGGAACACTGAAGCTTTCTTT
CASSYSAGNTEAFF
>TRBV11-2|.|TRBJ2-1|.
TGTGCCAGCAGCTTGACAGGGTCGGGGGGGCAGTTCTTC
CASSLTGSGGQFF
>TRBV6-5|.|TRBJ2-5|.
TGTGCCAGCAAGGGGCTGGTTGAGACCCAGTACTTC
CASKGLVETQYF
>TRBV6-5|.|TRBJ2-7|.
TGTGCCAGCAGTTACTCGAAGGGCCAGAGACAGTACTTC
CASSYSKGQRQYF
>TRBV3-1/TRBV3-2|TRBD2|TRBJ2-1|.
TGTGCCAGCAGCCAAGGTCTAGCGGGAGACGACAATGAGCAGTTCTTC
CASSQGLAGDDNEQFF
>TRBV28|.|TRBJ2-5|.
TGTGCCAGCAGTGTTATTAGGGGACAAGAGACCCAGTACTTC
CASSVIRGQETQYF
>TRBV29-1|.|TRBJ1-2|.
TGCAGCGTTGAAGATCCTGAAGGTAGTGGCTACACCTTC
CSVEDPEGSGYTF
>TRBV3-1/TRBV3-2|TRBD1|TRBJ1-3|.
TGTGCCAGCAGCCAAGCAGACAGGGTCTCTGGAAACACCATATATTTT
CASSQADRVSGNTIYF
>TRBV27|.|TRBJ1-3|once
TGTGCCAGCAGTTTATCGGGACACGGAAACACCATATATTTT
CASSLSGHGNTIYF
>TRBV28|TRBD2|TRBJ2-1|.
TGTCCGTCTAGCGGGATCGTGAATGAGCAGTTCTTC
CPSSGIVNEQFF
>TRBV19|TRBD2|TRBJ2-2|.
TGTGCCAGTAGCTTGGGTGGGAGGGCCCACGGGGAGCTGTTTTTT
CASSLGGRAHGELFF
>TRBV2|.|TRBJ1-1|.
TGTGCCAGCAGTCTGAATAGGGGAAATAGAGAAGCTTTCTTT
CASSLNRGNREAFF
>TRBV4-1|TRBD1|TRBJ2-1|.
TGCGCCAGCAGCCAGGGACAGGGGTTTGGTGAGCAGTTCTTC
CASSQGQGFGEQFF
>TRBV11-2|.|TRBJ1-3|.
TGTGCCAGCAGCTTGGGAGGAAACACCATATATTTT
CASSLGGNTIYF
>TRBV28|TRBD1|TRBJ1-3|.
TGTGCCAGCAGTTTGGGACAGGGTGGAAACACCATATATTTT
CASSLGQGGNTIYF
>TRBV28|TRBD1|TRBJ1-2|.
TGTGCCAGCAGTTGGGACAGCAACTATGGCTACACCTTC
CASSWDSNYGYTF
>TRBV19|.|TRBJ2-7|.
TGTGCCAGTAGTAAATCCGCCCTCTACGAGCAGTACTTC
CASSKSALYEQYF
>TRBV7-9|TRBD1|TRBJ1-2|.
TGTGCCAGCAGCCCTACCGGGACAGTTCCCTATGGCTACACCTTC
CASSPTGTVPYGYTF
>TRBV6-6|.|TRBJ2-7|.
TGTGCCAGCAGTTACGTAGACCTGGAGCAGTACTTC
CASSYVDLEQYF
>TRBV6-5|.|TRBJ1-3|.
TGTGCCAGCAGGGGGATCTCTGGAAACACCATATATTTT
CASRGISGNTIYF
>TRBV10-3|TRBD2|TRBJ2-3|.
TGTGCCATCATCCCGACTAGCGGGAGGCCTAGCACAGATACGCAGTATTTT
CAIIPTSGRPSTDTQYF
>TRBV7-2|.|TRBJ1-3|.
TGTGCCAGCAGCTTGGCTCCAGGGGCTGGAAACACCATATATTTT
CASSLAPGAGNTIYF
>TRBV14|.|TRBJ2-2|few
TGTGCCAGCAGCCAATCGGGACTGCTCACCGGGGAGCTGTTTTTT
CASSQSGLLTGELFF
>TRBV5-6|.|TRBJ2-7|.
TGTGCCAGCAGCTTTAGATGGGCCGCACCCTCCTACGAGCAGTACTTC
CASSFRWAAPSYEQYF
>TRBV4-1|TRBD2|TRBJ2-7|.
TGCGCCAGCAGCCGGACTAGCGGGAGCGAGTACGAGCAGTACTTC
CASSRTSGSEYEQYF
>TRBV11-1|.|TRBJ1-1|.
TGTGCCAGCAGCTCGGGAGGGCGAACTGAAGCTTTCTTT
CASSSGGRTEAFF
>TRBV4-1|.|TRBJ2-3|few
TGCGCCAGCAGCCTAGGGGTGGGTACAGATACGCAGTATTTT
CASSLGVGTDTQYF
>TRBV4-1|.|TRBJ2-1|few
TGCGCCAGTAGCTTGACCATTGGGAATGAGCAGTTCTTC
CASSLTIGNEQFF
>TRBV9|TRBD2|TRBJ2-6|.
TGTGCCAGCAGCGCTTCCGGGACTAACTCTGGGGCCAACGTCCTGACTTTC
CASSASGTNSGANVLTF
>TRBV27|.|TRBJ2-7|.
TGTGCCAGCCCCCCCTACGAGCAGTACTTC
CASPPYEQYF
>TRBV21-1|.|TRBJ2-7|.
TGTGCCAGCAGCAAAGCCGGAACCTACGAGCAGTACTTC
CASSKAGTYEQYF
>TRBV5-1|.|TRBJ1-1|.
TGCGCCAGCAGCTTGTCCCCCTTTACTCCGAACACTGAAGCTTTCTTT
CASSLSPFTPNTEAFF
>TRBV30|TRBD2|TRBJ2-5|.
TGTGCCTGGACTCGAGCGGGAGGTAGCGAGACCCAGTACTTC
CAWTRAGGSETQYF